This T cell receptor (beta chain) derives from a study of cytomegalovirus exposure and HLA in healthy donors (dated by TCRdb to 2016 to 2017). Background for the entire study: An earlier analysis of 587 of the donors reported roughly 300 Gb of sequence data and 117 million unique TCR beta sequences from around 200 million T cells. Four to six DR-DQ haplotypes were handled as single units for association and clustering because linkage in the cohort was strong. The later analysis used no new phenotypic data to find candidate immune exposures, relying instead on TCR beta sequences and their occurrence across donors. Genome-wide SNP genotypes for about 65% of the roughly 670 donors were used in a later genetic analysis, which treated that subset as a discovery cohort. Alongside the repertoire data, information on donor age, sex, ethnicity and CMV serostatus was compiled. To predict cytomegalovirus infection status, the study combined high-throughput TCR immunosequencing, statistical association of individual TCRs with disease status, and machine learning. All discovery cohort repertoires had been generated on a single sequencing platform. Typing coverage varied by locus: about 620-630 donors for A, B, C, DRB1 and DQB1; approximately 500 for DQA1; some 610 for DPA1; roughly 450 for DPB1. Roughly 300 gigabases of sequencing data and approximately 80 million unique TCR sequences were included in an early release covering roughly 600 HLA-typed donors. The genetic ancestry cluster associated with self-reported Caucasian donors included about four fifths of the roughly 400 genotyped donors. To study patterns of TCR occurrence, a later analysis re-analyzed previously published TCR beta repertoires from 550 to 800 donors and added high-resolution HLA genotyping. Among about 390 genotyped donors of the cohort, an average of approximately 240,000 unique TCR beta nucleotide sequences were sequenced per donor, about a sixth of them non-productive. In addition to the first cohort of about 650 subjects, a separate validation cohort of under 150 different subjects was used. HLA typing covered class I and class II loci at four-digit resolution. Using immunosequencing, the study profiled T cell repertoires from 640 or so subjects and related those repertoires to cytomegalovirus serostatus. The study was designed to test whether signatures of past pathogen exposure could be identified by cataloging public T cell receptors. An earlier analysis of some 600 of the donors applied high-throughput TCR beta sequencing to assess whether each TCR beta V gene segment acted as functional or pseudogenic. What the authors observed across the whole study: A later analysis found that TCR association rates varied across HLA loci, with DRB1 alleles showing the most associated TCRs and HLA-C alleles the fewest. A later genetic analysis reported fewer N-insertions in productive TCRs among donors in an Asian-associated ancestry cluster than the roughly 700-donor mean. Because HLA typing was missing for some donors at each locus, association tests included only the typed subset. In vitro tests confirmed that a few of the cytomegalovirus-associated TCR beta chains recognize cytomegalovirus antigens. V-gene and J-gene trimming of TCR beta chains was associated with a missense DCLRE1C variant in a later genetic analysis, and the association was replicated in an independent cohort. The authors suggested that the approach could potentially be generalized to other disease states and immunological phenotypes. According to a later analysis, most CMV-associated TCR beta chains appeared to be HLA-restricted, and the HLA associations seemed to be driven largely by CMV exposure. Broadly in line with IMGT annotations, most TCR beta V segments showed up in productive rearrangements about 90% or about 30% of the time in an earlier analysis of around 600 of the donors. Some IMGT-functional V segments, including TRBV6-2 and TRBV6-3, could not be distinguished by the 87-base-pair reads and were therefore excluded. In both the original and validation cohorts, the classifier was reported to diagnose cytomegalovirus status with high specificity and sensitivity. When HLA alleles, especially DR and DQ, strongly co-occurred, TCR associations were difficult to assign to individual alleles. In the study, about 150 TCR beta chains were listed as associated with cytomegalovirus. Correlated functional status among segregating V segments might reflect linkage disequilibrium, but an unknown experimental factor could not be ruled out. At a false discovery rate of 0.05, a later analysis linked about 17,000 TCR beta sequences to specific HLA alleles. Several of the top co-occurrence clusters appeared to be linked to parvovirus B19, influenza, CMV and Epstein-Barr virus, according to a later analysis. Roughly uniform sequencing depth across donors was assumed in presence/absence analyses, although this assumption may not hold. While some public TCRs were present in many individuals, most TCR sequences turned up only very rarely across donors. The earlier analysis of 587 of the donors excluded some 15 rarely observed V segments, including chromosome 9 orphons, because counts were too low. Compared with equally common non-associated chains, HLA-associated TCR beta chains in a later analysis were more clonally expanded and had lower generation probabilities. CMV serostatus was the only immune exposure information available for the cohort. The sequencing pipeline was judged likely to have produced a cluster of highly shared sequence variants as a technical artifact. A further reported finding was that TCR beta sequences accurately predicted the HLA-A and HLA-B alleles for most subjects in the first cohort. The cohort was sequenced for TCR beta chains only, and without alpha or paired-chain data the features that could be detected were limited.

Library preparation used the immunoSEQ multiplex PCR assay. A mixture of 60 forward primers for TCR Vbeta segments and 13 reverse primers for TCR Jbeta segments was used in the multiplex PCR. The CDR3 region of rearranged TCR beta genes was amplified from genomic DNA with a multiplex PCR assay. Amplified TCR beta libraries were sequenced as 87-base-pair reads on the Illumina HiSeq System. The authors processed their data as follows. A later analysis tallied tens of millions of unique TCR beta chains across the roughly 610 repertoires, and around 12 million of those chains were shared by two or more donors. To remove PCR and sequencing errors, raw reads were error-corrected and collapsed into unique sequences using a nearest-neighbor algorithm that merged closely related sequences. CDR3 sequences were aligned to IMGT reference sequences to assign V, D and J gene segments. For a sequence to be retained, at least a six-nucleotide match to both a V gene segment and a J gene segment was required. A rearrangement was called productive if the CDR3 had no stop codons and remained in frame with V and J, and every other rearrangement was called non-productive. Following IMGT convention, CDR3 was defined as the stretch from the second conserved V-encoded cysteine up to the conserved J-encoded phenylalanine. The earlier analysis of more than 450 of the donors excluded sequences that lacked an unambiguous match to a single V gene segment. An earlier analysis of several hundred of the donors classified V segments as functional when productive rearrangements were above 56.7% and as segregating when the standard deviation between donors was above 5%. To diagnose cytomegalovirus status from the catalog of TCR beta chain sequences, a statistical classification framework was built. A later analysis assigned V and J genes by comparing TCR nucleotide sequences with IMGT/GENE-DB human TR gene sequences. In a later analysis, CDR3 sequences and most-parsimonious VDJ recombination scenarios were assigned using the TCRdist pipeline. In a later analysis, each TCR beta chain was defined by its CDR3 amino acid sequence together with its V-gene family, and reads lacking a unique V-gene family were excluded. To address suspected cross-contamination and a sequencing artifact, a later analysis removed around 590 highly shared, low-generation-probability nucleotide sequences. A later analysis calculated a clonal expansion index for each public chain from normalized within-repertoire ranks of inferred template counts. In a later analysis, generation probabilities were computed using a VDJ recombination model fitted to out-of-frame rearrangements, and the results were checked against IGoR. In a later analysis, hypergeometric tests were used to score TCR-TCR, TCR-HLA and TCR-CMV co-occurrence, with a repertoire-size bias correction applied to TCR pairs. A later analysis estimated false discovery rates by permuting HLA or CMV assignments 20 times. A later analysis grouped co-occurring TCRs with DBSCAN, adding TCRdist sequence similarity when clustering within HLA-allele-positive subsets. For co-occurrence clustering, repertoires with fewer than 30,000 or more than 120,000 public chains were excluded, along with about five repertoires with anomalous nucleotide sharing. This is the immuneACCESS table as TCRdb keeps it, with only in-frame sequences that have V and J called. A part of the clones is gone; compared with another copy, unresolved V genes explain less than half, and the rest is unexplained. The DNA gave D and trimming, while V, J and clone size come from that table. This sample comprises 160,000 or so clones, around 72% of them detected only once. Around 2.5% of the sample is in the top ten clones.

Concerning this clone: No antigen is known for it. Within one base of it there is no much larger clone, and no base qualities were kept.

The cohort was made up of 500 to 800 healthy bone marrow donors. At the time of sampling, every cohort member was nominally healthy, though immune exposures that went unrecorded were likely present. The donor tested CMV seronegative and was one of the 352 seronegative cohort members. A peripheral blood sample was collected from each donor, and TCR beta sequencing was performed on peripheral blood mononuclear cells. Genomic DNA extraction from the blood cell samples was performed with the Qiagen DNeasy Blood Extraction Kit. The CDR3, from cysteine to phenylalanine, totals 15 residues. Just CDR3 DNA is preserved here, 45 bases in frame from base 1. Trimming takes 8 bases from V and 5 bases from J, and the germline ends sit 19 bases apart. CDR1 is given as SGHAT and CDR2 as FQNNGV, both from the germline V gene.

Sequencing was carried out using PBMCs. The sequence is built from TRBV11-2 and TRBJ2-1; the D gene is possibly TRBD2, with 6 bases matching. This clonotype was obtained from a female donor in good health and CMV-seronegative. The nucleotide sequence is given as TGTGCCAGCGGGACTTATATAGGTGGGGACAATGAGCAGTTCTTC. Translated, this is CASGTYIGGDNEQFF. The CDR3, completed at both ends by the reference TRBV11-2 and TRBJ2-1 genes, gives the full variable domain EAGVAQSPRYKIIEKRQSVAFWCNPISGHATLYWYQQILGQGPKLLIQFQNNGVVDDSQLPKDRFSAERLKGVDSTLKIQPAKLEDSAVYLCASGTYIGGDNEQFFGPGTRLTVL.